These 5 T cell receptor beta chains were sequenced from one sample in a study of blood T cell repertoires in COVID-19. TCRdb keeps only in-frame clones here, not all; method: immunoSEQ multiplex PCR. The sample yields some 120,000 clones, approximately 88% seen once. The specimen was peripheral blood. These receptors were obtained from a man aged 45-60 years with acute or convalescent COVID-19.

The V call is TRBV3-1 (or the pseudogene TRBV3-2), the J call TRBJ1-1, with 7 bases that match TRBD1. Germline CDR1 and CDR2: LGHDT and YNNKEL (reference sequence). This CDR3 spans 14 amino acids. Trimming removed 3 bases from V and 6 bases from J; junction bases left unmatched: 7. In DNA, the CDR3 is TGTGCCAGCAGCCATCCGAGACAGGGAGCTGAAGCTTTCTTT. Translating gives CASSHPRQGAEAFF.

The chain couples TRBV7-9 to TRBJ2-1; 7 nucleotides line up with TRBD1. J was trimmed by 4 bases and V by 7 bases; bases with no gene match: 16. Germline CDR1 is SEHNR and CDR2 is FQNEAQ (reference sequence). This CDR3 spans 17 amino acids. The CDR3 spells CASTRSTGDLYYNEQFF. As DNA, the CDR3 is TGTGCCAGCACCAGAAGCACAGGGGACCTCTATTACAATGAGCAGTTCTTC.

The V call is TRBV11-3, the J call TRBJ2-2; D uncertain. Trimming removed 5 bases from V and 2 bases from J, with 9 bases in between. The germline V gene has CDR1 SGHNT and CDR2 YENEEA. This CDR3 is built from 14 residues. The DNA for the CDR3 is TGTGCCAGCAGCCCCACACAAAACACCGGGGAGCTGTTTTTT. It specifies CASSPTQNTGELFF.

The J gene is TRBJ1-5, the V gene TRBV12-3 or TRBV12-4; no clear D gene. The V end lost 3 bases, the J end lost 5 bases, and 8 bases lay between the germline ends. The CDR3 consists of 13 residues. The CDR3 DNA follows: TGTGCCAGCAGTTTGAACTTAGATCAGCCCCAGCATTTT. This gives the protein CASSLNLDQPQHF.

The sample holds one count of this clone. The rearrangement links TRBV4-3 to TRBJ2-7; D might be TRBD2 (5 bases). Trimming took 3 bases from V and 2 from J, leaving 14 bases between them. The CDR3 runs 15 residues. Germline V gene data show CDR1 as LGHNA and CDR2 as YSLEER. The CDR3 nucleotides read TGCGCCAGCAGCCAGGCCTTAGCGACGACCTACGAGCAGTACTTC. Its translation: CASSQALATTYEQYF.